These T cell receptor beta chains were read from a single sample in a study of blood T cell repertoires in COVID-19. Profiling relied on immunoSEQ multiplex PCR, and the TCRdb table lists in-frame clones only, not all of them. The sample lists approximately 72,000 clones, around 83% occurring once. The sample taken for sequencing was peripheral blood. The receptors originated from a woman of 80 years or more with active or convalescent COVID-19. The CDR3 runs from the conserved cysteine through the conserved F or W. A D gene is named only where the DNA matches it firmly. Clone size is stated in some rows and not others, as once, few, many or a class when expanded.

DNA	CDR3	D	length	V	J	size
TGTGCCAGCAGTGGCCGATCTAGCGGGAAAGACAATGAGCAGTTCTTC	CASSGRSSGKDNEQFF	TRBD2	16	TRBV25-1	TRBJ2-1	NA
TGTGCCATCAGTGTACCTCCCGGGGAAGGTTTGGATGAGCAGTTCTTC	CAISVPPGEGLDEQFF	NA	16	TRBV10-3	TRBJ2-1	few
TGTGCCTGGGACCGGGACAGGGCCTACGAGCAGTACTTC	CAWDRDRAYEQYF	TRBD1	13	TRBV30	TRBJ2-7	NA
TGTGCCAGCGCAACCCCTCTGGGCGGGGACCCCTACGAGCAGTACTTC	CASATPLGGDPYEQYF	NA	16	TRBV9	TRBJ2-7	NA
TGTGCCAGCAGCCAAGACCTGTGGGCGGGGCCGACCTACGAGCAGTACTTC	CASSQDLWAGPTYEQYF	NA	17	TRBV3-1/TRBV3-2	TRBJ2-7	NA
TGTGCCAGCAGCCAAGATTTTCCTCTCCTTTGGGGCAGGGCCACTGAAGCTTTCTTT	CASSQDFPLLWGRATEAFF	NA	19	TRBV4-2	TRBJ1-1	NA
TGTGCCACCAGTGATTCAGCTAGCGGGGGGTTCGGGGAGCTGTTTTTT	CATSDSASGGFGELFF	TRBD2	16	TRBV24-1	TRBJ2-2	NA
TGTGCCTGGGGCCCGAGCTCCTACGAGCAGTACTTC	CAWGPSSYEQYF	NA	12	TRBV30	TRBJ2-7	once
TGTGCCAGTAGTAGTTACAGGGACTCTGGGGCCAACGTCCTGACTTTC	CASSSYRDSGANVLTF	NA	16	TRBV19	TRBJ2-6	NA
TGTGCCAGCAGTGGGGGGCTAGCAATAGGCTACAATGAGCAGTTCTTC	CASSGGLAIGYNEQFF	NA	16	TRBV25-1	TRBJ2-1	NA
TGTGCCAGTAGTGCAGGGACAGGGAAAAACTCTGGGGCCAACGTCCTGACTTTC	CASSAGTGKNSGANVLTF	TRBD1	18	TRBV19	TRBJ2-6	NA
TGCGCCAGCAGCGTAGACAGAGACCCCTACGAGCAGTACTTC	CASSVDRDPYEQYF	NA	14	TRBV5-1	TRBJ2-7	NA
TGTGCCAGCAGCCGGGGACAGTCGAACACCGGGGAGCTGTTTTTT	CASSRGQSNTGELFF	TRBD1	15	TRBV5-4	TRBJ2-2	NA
TGTGCCAGCAGTTTCCGAACAGGGGTTGGGAACTACGAGCAGTACTTC	CASSFRTGVGNYEQYF	TRBD1	16	TRBV6-2/TRBV6-3	TRBJ2-7	NA
TGTGCCAGCAGCTCCGGGACAGGGGCTGAAAAACTGTTTTTT	CASSSGTGAEKLFF	TRBD1	14	TRBV5-4	TRBJ1-4	NA
TGTGCCAGCAGCTTACGAGCGGGGGGAAGCACAGATACGCAGTATTTT	CASSLRAGGSTDTQYF	TRBD2	16	TRBV7-6	TRBJ2-3	NA
TGCGCCAGCAGCCAAGATTTGTACTCTGGAAACACCATATATTTT	CASSQDLYSGNTIYF	NA	15	TRBV4-3	TRBJ1-3	NA
TGTGCCAGCAGCAGGGGCTGGGAGACCCAGTACTTC	CASSRGWETQYF	NA	12	TRBV9	TRBJ2-5	NA
TGTGCCAGCAGCAACAGCTTGAACACTGAAGCTTTCTTT	CASSNSLNTEAFF	NA	13	TRBV5-5	TRBJ1-1	NA
TGCGCCAGCAGCTTGGAAGCGCTCGAAGAGCAGTACTTC	CASSLEALEEQYF	NA	13	TRBV5-1	TRBJ2-7	NA
TGCGCCAGCAGCCAGACTTCGTACTCTGGAAACACCATATATTTT	CASSQTSYSGNTIYF	NA	15	TRBV4-3	TRBJ1-3	few
TGTGCCAGCAGCGGGGTGGCGGTCAATCAGCCCCAGCATTTT	CASSGVAVNQPQHF	NA	14	TRBV6-5	TRBJ1-5	NA
TGTGCCAGCAGTTACTCCGACAGGAGTGAAGCTTTCTTT	CASSYSDRSEAFF	NA	13	TRBV6-5	TRBJ1-1	NA
TGTGCCAGCAGCTTTGTGCGGGGGGGCGAACACGAGCAGTACTTC	CASSFVRGGEHEQYF	TRBD2	15	TRBV11-2	TRBJ2-7	NA
TGCAGTGCTAGTCCTACGAGGGACTATGGCTACACCTTC	CSASPTRDYGYTF	NA	13	TRBV20-1	TRBJ1-2	NA
TGTGCCATCCATCAAGGGGAGCTAGCGGGGGAGGACAATGAGCAGTTCTTC	CAIHQGELAGEDNEQFF	TRBD2	17	TRBV10-3	TRBJ2-1	NA
TGTGCCAGCTCTGCCGGGACAGTAAGCTCCTACGAGCAGTACTTC	CASSAGTVSSYEQYF	TRBD1	15	TRBV18	TRBJ2-7	NA
TGTGCCAGCAGTTACTACGGGACAGTGGTCGAACCCCAGCATTTT	CASSYYGTVVEPQHF	TRBD1	15	TRBV6-6	TRBJ1-5	NA
TGTGCCAGCAGTTTGGTTAGGGGCGCGGGAGGCTACACCTTC	CASSLVRGAGGYTF	NA	14	TRBV28	TRBJ1-2	NA
TGTGCCAGCAGTTTACCGGGACAGGGAATAAGTGAAAAACTGTTTTTT	CASSLPGQGISEKLFF	TRBD1	16	TRBV28	TRBJ1-4	NA
TGCAGTGCTAGTCTGACAGAATCTAATGAAAAACTGTTTTTT	CSASLTESNEKLFF	NA	14	TRBV20-1	TRBJ1-4	NA
TGTGCCAGCAGCTTTGGACCGGGAGAAGGACGGAACACTGAAGCTTTCTTT	CASSFGPGEGRNTEAFF	NA	17	TRBV7-2	TRBJ1-1	NA
TGTGCCAGCAGCCGGACAGACATGAACACTGAAGCTTTCTTT	CASSRTDMNTEAFF	NA	14	TRBV28	TRBJ1-1	NA